Each of the 18 T cell receptor beta chains below was sequenced from the same sample in a study of patients and donors after allogeneic stem cell transplantation (dated by TCRdb to about 2020). Library preparation used RT-PCR. The sample was run on a NextSeq 550. TCRdb ran its own pipeline on the public reads, namely fastp trimming at Q25 and MiXCR clone calling, and kept in-frame beta chains. Under each unique CDR3 protein, matching rows form one entry showing the most common genes and DNA. The sample table records about a million distinct CDR3 sequences; approximately 18% of these occur just once. The top ten hold 6% of the sample. The sample comprised blood, either unsorted or a sorted T cell fraction (not recorded which). The receptors were sampled from a human donor who was either an allogeneic HSCT recipient or a stem cell or donor lymphocyte infusion donor (not recorded which). It is not recorded whose cells these are; they may come from a transplant donor.

V usage is TRBV20-1 and J usage is TRBJ2-2, with 10 nucleotides matching TRBD1. The CDR3 is 14 residues long. From germline, CDR1 is DFQATT and CDR2 SNEGSKA (reference sequence). J gave up 7 bases and V 5 bases, and 7 bases lay outside the gene matches. The chain's CDR3 is CSALDRGLSGELFF. The CDR3 region has the DNA TGCAGTGCTTTAGACAGGGGGCTCAGCGGGGAGCTGTTTTTT.

The rearrangement joins TRBV20-1 to TRBJ2-5, with D perhaps being TRBD1 or TRBD2 (5 bases each). With 4 bases removed from V and 4 bases from J, the gap between germline ends came to 19 bases. CDR1 and CDR2 from the germline V gene are DFQATT and SNEGSKA (reference sequence). This CDR3 contains 15 residues. The CDR3 bases are TGCAGTGCTATCTCTGGGACGGAAACAAGAGAGACCCAGTACTTC. Translated, it gives CSAISGTETRETQYF.

The chain carries TRBV5-1 and TRBJ2-7, with D possibly matching TRBD2 (6 bases). Germline V gives CDR1 SGHRS, CDR2 YFSETQ. Deletions cut 2 bases from V and 7 bases from J, with 16 bases between. CDR3 length equals 14 residues. In DNA form, the CDR3 reads TGCGCCAGCAGCTTTACCCCCGGGGCGGGAGAGCAGTACTTC. It translates to CASSFTPGAGEQYF.

J is TRBJ2-4 and V is TRBV6-2 or TRBV6-3; tentative D call: TRBD1 (5 bases). Trimming shortened V by 1 base and J by 6 bases, and 13 bases separated the two germline ends. Germline CDR1 is MNHEY and CDR2 is SVGEGT. CDR3 size: 15 residues. The CDR3 coding sequence is TGTGCCAGCAGTTACTTCACCCAGGGCAGAAACATTCAGTACTTC. It codes for CASSYFTQGRNIQYF.

This chain links TRBV11-2 with TRBJ2-1; 10 nucleotides align to TRBD2. CDR1 SGHAT and CDR2 FQNNGV come from the germline V gene. This CDR3 comprises 18 residues. The junction had 18 bases not matched to a gene; V was cut back by 6 bases and J by 7 bases. The CDR3: CASSHPRTSGKKENEQFF. The CDR3 coding sequence is TGTGCCAGCAGTCATCCCCGGACTAGCGGAAAAAAGGAGAATGAGCAGTTCTTC.

This clonotype was counted many times. The chain combines TRBV2 with TRBJ1-2, with TRBD1 matching over 7 bases. CDR1 is SNHLY and CDR2 is FYNNEI in the germline V gene. There are 14 residues in the CDR3. V dropped 6 bases and J dropped 0; count of bases not matched to a gene: 4. The CDR3 here is CASSQGTANYGYTF. The CDR3 nucleotides are TGTGCCAGCAGCCAGGGGACAGCTAACTATGGCTACACCTTC.

The rearrangement links TRBV12-3 or TRBV12-4 to TRBJ1-2, with D hard to call. The CDR3 loop spans 11 amino acids. The V and J ends lost 3 bases and 7 bases respectively, with 6 bases between them. The DNA for the CDR3 is TGTGCCAGCAGTTTCGATGGTGGCTACACCTTC. Its protein is CASSFDGGYTF.

This clonotype was detected a few times. This chain uses TRBV7-2 with TRBJ1-5; 8 bases map to TRBD1. There are 16 residues in the CDR3. In germline, CDR1 is SGHTA, CDR2 FQGNSA. The trim removed 6 bases at V and 1 base at J, leaving 8 bases unmatched. CDR3 sequence reads: CASRRSGGLSNQPQHF. In nucleotides, the CDR3 is TGTGCCAGCAGGCGTTCAGGGGGCCTAAGCAATCAGCCCCAGCATTTT.

J is TRBJ1-1 and V is TRBV12-3 or TRBV12-4; maybe TRBD1 (5 bases). The CDR3 extends over 14 amino acids. The V end lost 7 bases, the J end lost 5 bases, and 17 bases lay between the germline ends. CDR3 sequence: CASTARGGSTEAFF. CDR3 DNA sequence: TGTGCCAGCACAGCGAGGGGAGGAAGTACTGAAGCTTTCTTT.

The chain uses TRBV7-9 and TRBJ2-1, with TRBD2 as a possible D gene (6 bases). With 5 bases removed from V and 6 bases from J, the gap between germline ends came to 14 bases. The CDR3 consists of 14 residues. From germline, CDR1 is SEHNR and CDR2 FQNEAQ (reference sequence). CDR3 coding DNA: TGTGCCAGCAGCGCAGGAGGGATTGGCAATGAGCAGTTCTTC. Its translation: CASSAGGIGNEQFF.

This clonotype showed up just a few times. The gene calls are TRBV15 and TRBJ2-7; TRBD1 is a possible D gene (6 bases). Germline loops: CDR1 LNHNV, CDR2 YYDKDF (reference sequence). V lost 0 bases to trimming and J lost 4 bases, with 10 bases between them. This CDR3 comprises 14 residues. The CDR3 DNA sequence: TGTGCCACCAGCAGAGATTGGCAGGGGTACGAGCAGTACTTC. Protein product: CATSRDWQGYEQYF.

This clonotype was picked up many times. Mismatch with germline at one junction end may stem from a read error. The chain employs TRBV7-7 and TRBJ2-7, with D hard to call. Germline V CDR1 and CDR2: SSHAT, FNYEAQ (reference sequence). There are 13 residues in the CDR3. The CDR3, as DNA: TGTGCTAGCAGCTTAGACTGGAACTACGAGCAGTACTTC. Translated: CASSLDWNYEQYF.

There are many counts of this clonotype. The rearrangement uses TRBV6-2 or TRBV6-3 and TRBJ2-1; a weak D match, TRBD2 (6 bases). Germline-derived CDR1 and CDR2 are MNHEY and SVGEGT. The germline V and J ends were trimmed by 3 bases and 5 bases, with 20 bases remaining between them. CDR3 length equals 17 residues. The CDR3 spells CASSYVGLGGGNNEQFF. DNA of the CDR3: TGTGCCAGCAGTTATGTGGGACTGGGAGGAGGTAACAATGAGCAGTTCTTC.

This chain links TRBV5-1 with TRBJ2-3, with TRBD1 as a possible D gene (6 bases). The V end lost 7 bases, the J end lost 6 bases, and 15 bases lay between the germline ends. The CDR3 consists of 13 residues. CDR1 SGHRS and CDR2 YFSETQ come from the germline V gene. The CDR3 bases are TGCGCCAGCGGAATACAGGGCAGGGATACGCAGTATTTT. Translating gives CASGIQGRDTQYF. Variable domain in full (rest from reference TRBV5-1 and TRBJ2-3): KAGVTQTPRYLIKTRGQQVTLSCSPISGHRSVSWYQQTPGQGLQFLFEYFSETQRNKGNFPGRFSGRQFSNSRSEMNVSTLELGDSALYLCASGIQGRDTQYFGPGTRLTVL.

This clonotype appeared a few times. The V and J genes are TRBV5-6 and TRBJ2-7, with TRBD1 matching over 7 bases. The junction had 11 bases not matched to a gene; V was cut back by 3 bases and J by 2 bases. The CDR3 contains 16 residues. Germline loops: CDR1 SGHDT, CDR2 YYEEEE. The CDR3 DNA is TGTGCCAGCAGCTGGGTTGCCGGAGACAGGGCCTACGAGCAGTACTTC. Its protein is CASSWVAGDRAYEQYF.

This clonotype was seen only a few times. J is TRBJ1-5 and V is TRBV4-1; TRBD1 matches at 9 bases. Looked up from germline, CDR1 is MGHRA and CDR2 is YSYEKL. The CDR3 length is 16 residues. J was trimmed by 3 bases and V by 3 bases; bases with no gene match: 6. CDR3 sequence reads: CASSQLDRGDNQPQHF. As DNA, the CDR3 is TGCGCCAGCAGCCAGCTGGACAGGGGAGACAATCAGCCCCAGCATTTT.

This clonotype appeared a few times. This chain links TRBV13 with TRBJ2-7, with TRBD2 matching 14 bases. The V and J ends lost 6 bases and 4 bases, in that order; junction bases with no gene match: 5. Germline V gene lookup returns CDR1 PRHDT and CDR2 FYEKMQ (reference sequence). This CDR3 has 15 residues. The CDR3 DNA reads TGTGCCAGCAGTACAGGGACTAGCGGGAGTTACGAGCAGTACTTC. Encoded protein: CASSTGTSGSYEQYF.

This clonotype was seen a handful of times. The chain is built from TRBV11-2 and TRBJ1-3; perhaps TRBD1 as D (5 bases). The germline V and J ends were trimmed by 1 base and 3 bases, with 13 bases remaining between them. The germline gives CDR1 SGHAT, CDR2 FQNNGV. The CDR3 extends over 16 amino acids. The CDR3 DNA is TGTGCCAGCAGCTTAGTACCTGGGACCGTTGGAAACACCATATATTTT. It is translated as CASSLVPGTVGNTIYF.